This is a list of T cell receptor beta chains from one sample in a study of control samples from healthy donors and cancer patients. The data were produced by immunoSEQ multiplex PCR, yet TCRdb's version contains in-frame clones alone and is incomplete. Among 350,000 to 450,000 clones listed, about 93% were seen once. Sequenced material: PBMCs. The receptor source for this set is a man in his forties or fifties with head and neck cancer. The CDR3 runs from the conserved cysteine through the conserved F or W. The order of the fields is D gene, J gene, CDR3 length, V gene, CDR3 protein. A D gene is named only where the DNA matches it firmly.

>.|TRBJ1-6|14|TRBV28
CASRRGGDRSPLHF
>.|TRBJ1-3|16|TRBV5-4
CASSLGRPYSGNTIYF
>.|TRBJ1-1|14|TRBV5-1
CASSHTGFFTEAFF
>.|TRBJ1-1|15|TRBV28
CASSLSGGAGTEAFF
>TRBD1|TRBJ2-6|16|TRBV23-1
CASSHTGVSGANVLTF
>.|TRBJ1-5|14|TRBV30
CAWSVGGPNQPQHF
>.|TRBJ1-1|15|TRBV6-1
CASSELTGGNTEAFF
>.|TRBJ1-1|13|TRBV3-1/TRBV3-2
CASSPIPWNEAFF
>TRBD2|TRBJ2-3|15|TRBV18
CASSDGLAGLDTQYF
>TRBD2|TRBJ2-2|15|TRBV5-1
CASSVAGPGTGELFF
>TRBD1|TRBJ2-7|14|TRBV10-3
CASTGQGFSYEQYF
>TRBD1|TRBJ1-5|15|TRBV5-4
CASSFGRGINQPQHF
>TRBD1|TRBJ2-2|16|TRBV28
CASSLVGQGFSGELFF
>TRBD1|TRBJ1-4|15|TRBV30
CAWKQRDRAVEKLFF
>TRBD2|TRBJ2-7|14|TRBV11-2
CASSPGTSGYEQYF
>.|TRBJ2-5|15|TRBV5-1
CASSLNTGVQETQYF
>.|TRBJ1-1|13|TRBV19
CASRIYMNTEAFF
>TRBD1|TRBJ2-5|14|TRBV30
CAWSVTGTQETQYF
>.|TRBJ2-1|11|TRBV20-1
CSAPRSDEQFF
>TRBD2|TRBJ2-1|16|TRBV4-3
CASSQEVAGGPSEQFF
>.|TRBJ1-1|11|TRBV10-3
CAISGGSEAFF
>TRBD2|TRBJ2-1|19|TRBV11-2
CASSSTDAGSGRAPNEQFF
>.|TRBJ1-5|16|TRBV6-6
CASSYEQDSPNQPQHF
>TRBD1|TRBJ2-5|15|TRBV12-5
CASGWGQVGQETQYF
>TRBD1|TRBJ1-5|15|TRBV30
CAWSDPGQGKQPQHF
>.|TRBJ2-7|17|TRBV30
CAWRKPTAVSFSYEQYF
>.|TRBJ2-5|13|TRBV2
CASRVRVQETQYF
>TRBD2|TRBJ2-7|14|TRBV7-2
CASGSGGGPYEQYF
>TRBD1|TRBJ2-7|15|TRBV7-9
CASSRPGQGYYEQYF
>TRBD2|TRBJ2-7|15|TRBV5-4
CASSRGLAGTYEQYF
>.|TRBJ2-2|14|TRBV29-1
CSVSLGVGTGELFF
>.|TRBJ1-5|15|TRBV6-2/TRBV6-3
CASSFKGFSNQPQHF
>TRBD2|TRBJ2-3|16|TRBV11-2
CASSLGAGGGTDTQYF
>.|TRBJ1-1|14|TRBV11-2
CASSLVQGPTEAFF
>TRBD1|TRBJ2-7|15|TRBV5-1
CASSSPRTGAYEQYF
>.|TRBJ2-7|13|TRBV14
CASNLHPSYEQYF
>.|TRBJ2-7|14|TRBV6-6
CASSQGLDSYEQYF
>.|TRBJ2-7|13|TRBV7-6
CASSLGDVYEQYF
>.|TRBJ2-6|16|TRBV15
CATSRDPDSGANVLTF
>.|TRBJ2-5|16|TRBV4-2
CASSQDRVTGAETQYF
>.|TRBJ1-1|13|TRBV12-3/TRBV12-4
CASMRHQNTEAFF
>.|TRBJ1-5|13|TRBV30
CAWSVRPGQPQHF
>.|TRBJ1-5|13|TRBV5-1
CASSLGAFQPQHF
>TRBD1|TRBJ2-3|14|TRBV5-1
CASSWGQGSDTQYF
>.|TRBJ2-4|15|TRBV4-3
CASSQDRRAKNIQYF
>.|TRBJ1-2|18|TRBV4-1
CASSQVVSVRQRDYGYTF
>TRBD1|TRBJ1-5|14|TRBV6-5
CASNRQGQGQPQHF
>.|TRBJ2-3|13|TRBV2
CASSLGLQDTQYF
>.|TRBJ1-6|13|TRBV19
CASSGQLNSPLHF
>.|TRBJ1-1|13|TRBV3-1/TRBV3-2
CASSWALNTEAFF
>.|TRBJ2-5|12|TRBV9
CASSNNQETQYF
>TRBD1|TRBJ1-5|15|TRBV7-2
CASRLTGELNQPQHF